This entry concerns a single T cell receptor (beta chain). The sample comes from a study of cytomegalovirus exposure and HLA in healthy donors. The CDR3 length is 15 residues. Germline V gives CDR1 MGHRA, CDR2 YSYEKL. V was trimmed by 4 bases and J by 2 bases, leaving 11 bases between them. The PCR made use of 60 Vbeta and 13 Jbeta primers. Some clones are missing from TCRdb's copy, which holds only in-frame ones; the method was immunoSEQ multiplex PCR. The sample has fewer than 65,000 clones; roughly 77% are singletons. This clonotype originated in a woman between 40 and 50 years old in good health and CMV-seropositive. Sequencing was done on a sample of PBMCs. The rearrangement joins TRBV4-1 to TRBJ1-4, with D perhaps matching TRBD1 (5 bases). The CDR3 DNA is TGCGCCAGCAGCCCTGGGGCAGGGACTAATGAAAAACTGTTTTTT. It translates to CASSPGAGTNEKLFF.